These 4 T cell receptor beta chains came from one sample sequenced in a study of vaccination and CD4 T cells after COVID-19 (dated 2022 in TCRdb). Sample treatment or condition, as interpreted from the label and publication: 10-day PBMC culture with coronavirus spike peptide pools or control peptides (ViraFEST assay). Receptor libraries were prepared by PCR. Instrument used: Illumina iSeq 100. TCR sequencing of DNA from cultured CD4+ T cells used the Oncomine TCR Beta short-read assay at the Johns Hopkins FTIC core. The raw public data were reprocessed by TCRdb itself: fastp quality trimming at Q25, MiXCR clonotype calling, in-frame beta chains only. Each record represents a unique CDR3 protein, reported with the most common genes and DNA among its rows. The sample table shows 5,500 to 7,000 distinct CDR3 sequences, and about 17% are seen once. Jointly, the top ten make up around 21% of the sample.

No cognate antigen is known for these TCRs. The material sequenced was CD4+ T cells from blood, cultured in vitro. The receptors were gathered from a human donor who had recovered from COVID-19.

By proportion, this clonotype is medium-sized. The chain uses TRBV7-9 and TRBJ2-3; D gene ambiguous. V was cut by 1 base and J by 2 bases, with 10 bases left in between. The CDR3 extends over 15 amino acids. Germline-derived CDR1 and CDR2 are SEHNR and FQNEAQ (reference sequence). The CDR3 nucleotides are TGTGCCAGCAGCTTAGGGCAAGGCGCCACAGATACGCAGTATTTT. Translation gives CASSLGQGATDTQYF.

The chain couples TRBV18 to TRBJ1-2; D may be TRBD1 (6 bases). Germline V gene sequence: CDR1 KGHSH, CDR2 LQKENI. The CDR3 consists of 15 residues. V was trimmed by 2 bases and J by 6 bases, leaving 16 bases between them. The chain's CDR3 is CASSPDLTGIDGYTF. The CDR3 DNA sequence: TGTGCCAGCTCACCAGACTTAACAGGGATCGATGGCTACACCTTC.

The J gene is TRBJ1-3, the V gene TRBV6-1; the D is unclear. Trimming took 7 bases from V and 0 from J, leaving 10 bases between them. The length of the CDR3 is 14 residues. CDR1 is MNHNS and CDR2 is SASEGT in the germline V gene. The DNA for the CDR3 is TGTGCCAGCAAGGACCTCTTCTCTGGAAACACCATATATTTT. Translation: CASKDLFSGNTIYF.

V is TRBV14 and J is TRBJ2-3, with D maybe TRBD2 (6 bases). Trimming cost V 3 bases and J 9 bases, with 13 bases left between them. This CDR3 contains 13 residues. Germline assignment: CDR1 SGHDN and CDR2 FVKESK. CDR3 DNA sequence: TGTGCCAGCAGCCAGGCCGGGAGCCCGACGCAGTATTTT. This encodes CASSQAGSPTQYF. Using reference TRBV14 and TRBJ2-3 for the parts outside the CDR3, the full variable domain is EAGVTQFPSHSVIEKGQTVTLRCDPISGHDNLYWYRRVMGKEIKFLLHFVKESKQDESGMPNNRFLAERTGGTYSTLKVQPAELEDSGVYFCASSQAGSPTQYFGPGTRLTVL.